Here is one T cell receptor (beta chain) with its context. Its binding antigen is unknown. No base quality values were provided; no much bigger clone lies one nucleotide off. Library construction relied on the immunoSEQ multiplex PCR assay. Alongside multiparametric flow cytometry, deep sequencing of rearranged TCR beta loci was used to profile the T cell repertoires. The immuneACCESS repertoire file appears here via TCRdb, limited to in-frame rearrangements. These files lack a portion of the clones; in checked studies, under half of the deficit traces to unresolved V genes, and the cause of the others is not known. This sample lists about 24,000 clones; over 65% were detected once. Roughly a quarter of the sample belongs to the ten largest clones. These data are taken from a study of lymphopenia after photon versus proton radiotherapy (dated by TCRdb to about 2019). Regarding the research as a whole: In patients with gastrointestinal tumors who developed high-grade lymphopenia, the study compared the immunological effects of photon radiation therapy with those of proton radiation therapy. A cohort of about 22 patients with gastrointestinal tumors who received either photon or proton therapy and subsequently developed lymphopenia was included. The study aimed to characterize how the two radiation modalities differ in their impact on the immune system.

The germline V gene provides CDR1 SGHTA and CDR2 FQGNSA. V is pared back by 1 base and J by 5 bases, with 11 bases lying between the germline termini. From its cysteine to its phenylalanine, the CDR3 spans 14 amino acids. The retained sequence is limited to the CDR3, 42 bases, with the frame set at the first base. General findings and caveats noted by the study authors: After the lymphocyte count nadir, photon-treated repertoires showed oligoclonal expansion, especially of CD8+ Temra cells, which drove the drop in diversity. Relative stability during treatment was observed in proton-treated patients, whereas loss of naive T cells and TCR diversity and gain of effector/memory populations were observed in photon-treated patients. Across the cohort, among patients who died, a greater drop in TCR diversity after the nadir was inversely correlated with overall survival time. The survival association was assessed only in patients who died, and the authors presented better survival with proton therapy as a possibility rather than a demonstrated result.

The sequence is built from TRBV7-2 and TRBJ1-1; a tentative D match to TRBD1 spans 6 bases. This TCR derives from a man between 40 and 49 years old with gastric cancer. Sample: peripheral blood, taken from a patient treated with photon-based radiotherapy. The DNA reads as follows: TGTGCCAGCAGCTTAGTTGGGGGGCTAACTGAAGCTTTCTTT. It translates as CASSLVGGLTEAFF.